Listed here is a single T cell receptor beta chain. This record comes from a study of cytomegalovirus exposure and HLA in healthy donors. The CDR3 sequence is 15 residues long. The germline CDR1 and CDR2 sequences are MNHEY and SMNVEV (reference sequence). V lost 5 bases to trimming and J lost 8 bases, with 19 bases between them. Researchers ran the PCR with 60 Vbeta and 13 Jbeta primers. TCRdb's table, derived via immunoSEQ multiplex PCR, lists solely in-frame clones and lacks some. The sample records about 140,000 clones, approximately 84% being singletons. The origin of this receptor is a woman aged 55-70 years in good health and CMV-seropositive. Sequenced input: PBMCs. The genes are TRBV27 and TRBJ2-4, with D uncertain. This chain's CDR3 is CASSPSRFRRDIQYF. In DNA form, the CDR3 reads TGTGCCAGCAGTCCCTCTAGGTTCCGGAGAGACATTCAGTACTTC.